This T cell receptor (beta chain) is drawn from a study of sequential checkpoint blockade in melanoma. About the research overall: Both treatment sequences were followed by maintenance nivolumab.

Germline lookup yields CDR1 SGHNT and CDR2 YENEEA. V lost 4 bases, J lost 5 bases, and 21 bases lay in between. The CDR3 runs to 17 residues. This clone was detected only a few times. Its antigen is as yet unknown. General study points: Rising tumor T-cell fraction and clonality meant about 30 times likelier benefit. Pretreatment TIL clonality tracked with response in the nivolumab-first arm.

Treatment given: randomized to nivolumab then ipilimumab (arm A) or the reverse (arm B). Clones were read by immunoSEQ multiplex PCR, and TCRdb kept only the in-frame ones, dropping some. The profile shows 15,000 to 20,000 clones, more than 25% of them singletons. The chain employs TRBV11-3 and TRBJ2-1, with TRBD2 as a possible D gene (6 bases). This specimen consisted of tumor tissue (inferred from file names), obtained from a patient given nivolumab and ipilimumab in sequence. The source is a human donor with melanoma. The CDR3 region is CASSSPGLLSLDNEQFF. The CDR3 region has the DNA TGTGCCAGCAGCTCACCGGGACTCCTATCTTTGGACAATGAGCAGTTCTTC.